Each of the 19 T cell receptor beta chains below was sequenced from the same sample in a study of human T cells and chemical hapten exposure. Regarding time point: patch test 1, 2 weeks after DPC sensitization. Treatment defined: therapeutic diphenylcyclopropenone sensitization with weekly scalp DPC. Total RNA was isolated from unfractionated whole blood. TCRdb called the RACE reads again in MiXCR, with one record for every CDR3 protein. The repertoire includes tens of thousands of distinct CDR3 sequences, approximately 9.9% of them detected once, and around 1.8% sits in the top ten. The source was whole blood, collected in connection with sensitization to the hapten diphenylcyclopropenone (DPC). All receptors derive from a woman between 40 and 55 years old with alopecia areata. Some clones in this sample may be carry-over from other donors' samples.

There are many counts of this clonotype. V and J are TRBV4-1 and TRBJ1-2; D gene unclear. Trimming pared 3 bases from V and 7 bases from J, leaving 15 bases between. Germline CDR1 MGHRA, CDR2 YSYEKL. The CDR3 runs 14 residues. CDR3 amino acids: CASSQVVQPGGYTF. The CDR3 DNA reads as TGCGCCAGCAGCCAGGTGGTACAGCCCGGTGGCTACACCTTC.

The chain employs TRBV29-1 and TRBJ2-3, with TRBD2 matching over 8 bases. Germline V gives CDR1 SQVTM, CDR2 ANQGSEA. Germline trimming cut 7 bases from V and 0 bases from J; bases unmatched to any gene: 9. This CDR3 contains 15 residues. The CDR3 DNA reads as TGCAGCGGCGGAGGGGGACTAGTTAGCACAGATACGCAGTATTTT. Protein: CSGGGGLVSTDTQYF.

This clonotype showed up just a few times. The V and J genes are TRBV29-1 and TRBJ2-7, with D uncertain. The V end lost 4 bases, the J end lost 3 bases, and 13 bases lay between the germline ends. This CDR3 is 13 amino acids long. CDR1 and CDR2 from the germline V gene are SQVTM and ANQGSEA. The CDR3 loop is CSVAPDGNYEQYF. CDR3 nucleotides: TGCAGCGTTGCCCCGGACGGAAACTACGAGCAGTACTTC.

This chain uses TRBV18 with TRBJ1-4, with unresolved D. CDR3 length: 16 residues. Trimming took off 3 bases at V and 0 bases at J, with 11 bases between the two ends. Germline lookup yields CDR1 KGHSH and CDR2 LQKENI. The CDR3 bases are TGTGCCAGCTCACCTCCACAGACTGCAACTAATGAAAAACTGTTTTTT. This sequence encodes CASSPPQTATNEKLFF.

To note about this clonotype: One base away lies a much larger clone, so this may be a sequencing read error. The chain links TRBV11-3 to TRBJ2-1, with 12 bases identical to TRBD2. Germline loops: CDR1 SGHNT, CDR2 YENEEA. The CDR3 is 14 residues long. CDR3 amino acids: CAGSLTSGSNEQFF. The CDR3 nucleotides are TGTGCCGGCAGCTTGACTAGCGGGAGTAATGAGCAGTTCTTC.

This clonotype showed up many times. The chain carries TRBV10-2 and TRBJ1-1; a weak D match, TRBD1 (5 bases). V lost 3 bases and J lost 7, with 9 bases in between. Germline V gene lookup returns CDR1 WSHSY and CDR2 SAAADI. CDR3 length: 12 residues. The CDR3 DNA is TGCGCCAGCAGTGAACGGGGCGGTGAAGCTTTCTTT. Translating gives CASSERGGEAFF.

This clonotype was seen only a few times. The genes are TRBV12-3 or TRBV12-4 and TRBJ1-5; D is uncertain. The CDR3 runs to 14 residues. The germline V and J ends were trimmed by 5 bases and 1 base, with 9 bases remaining between them. CDR3 residues: CASSPLSSNQPQHF. The CDR3 nucleotides are TGTGCCAGCAGTCCCTTGTCCAGCAATCAGCCCCAGCATTTT.

This clonotype was found a few times. CDR3 residues: CASSQDRVAGELFF. The CDR3 DNA follows: TGCGCCAGCAGCCAAGATAGAGTAGCCGGGGAGCTGTTTTTT. The genes are TRBV4-3 and TRBJ2-2, with D uncertain. This CDR3 has 14 amino acids. In germline, CDR1 is LGHNA, CDR2 YSLEER. Trimming pared 0 bases from V and 6 bases from J, leaving 8 bases between.

This clonotype was counted only a few times. The chain is built from TRBV2 and TRBJ1-2; 7 bases match TRBD1. Trimming removed 5 bases from V and 8 bases from J; junction bases left unmatched: 11. This CDR3 spans 14 amino acids. Germline-derived CDR1 and CDR2 are SNHLY and FYNNEI. CDR3 DNA: TGTGCCAGCAGTACCTACACAGGGGATGGCGGCTACACCTTC. Its protein is CASSTYTGDGGYTF.

There are many counts of this clonotype. The genes are TRBV30 and TRBJ2-3; 8 nucleotides agree with TRBD2. The CDR3 has 13 amino acids. The V and J ends lost 5 bases and 4 bases, in that order; junction bases with no gene match: 5. Looked up from germline, CDR1 is GTSNPN and CDR2 is SVGIG (reference sequence). CDR3: CAWERGSPDTQYF. DNA for the CDR3: TGTGCCTGGGAGCGGGGGAGCCCAGATACGCAGTATTTT.

The CDR3 DNA follows: TGTGCCAGTAGAAATCGACAGGGGGCAAGCAATCAGCCCCAGCATTTT. Protein: CASRNRQGASNQPQHF. This chain links TRBV6-2 or TRBV6-3 with TRBJ1-5; 10 nucleotides align to TRBD1. The V segment lost 9 bases and the J segment 1 base; nucleotides outside the gene matches: 9. The germline CDR1 and CDR2 sequences are MNHEY and SVGEGT. The CDR3 is made up of 16 amino acids.

This clonotype has a count of ten or more. This chain uses TRBV6-2 or TRBV6-3 with TRBJ2-7; TRBD2 is a possible D gene (6 bases). The germline V and J ends were trimmed by 8 bases and 6 bases, with 11 bases remaining between them. This CDR3 contains 11 residues. From germline, CDR1 is MNHEY and CDR2 SVGEGT. The CDR3 nucleotides are TGTGCCAGCGCCTGGAGGGTCGAGCAGTACTTC. Translation: CASAWRVEQYF.

This clonotype was observed a handful of times. The J gene is TRBJ1-2, the V gene TRBV20-1; D not resolved. V was pared by 5 bases and J by 6 bases, with 19 bases between. The CDR3 spans 14 residues. The germline V gene has CDR1 DFQATT and CDR2 SNEGSKA (reference sequence). In DNA, the CDR3 is TGCAGTGCTCTCTCAGACTACCCCGGTGATGGCTACACCTTC. Translated: CSALSDYPGDGYTF.

The chain recombines TRBV6-1 with TRBJ2-1; 8 bases agree with TRBD1. Germline CDR1 and CDR2: MNHNS and SASEGT. The J segment lost 4 bases and the V segment lost 5 bases, leaving 7 bases of the junction unmatched. The CDR3 totals 15 residues. CDR3 coding DNA: TGTGCCAGCAGTCTGGACAGGGCCCCGTACAATGAGCAGTTCTTC. Protein: CASSLDRAPYNEQFF.

This clonotype was seen repeatedly, ten times or more. J is TRBJ2-2 and V is TRBV11-2, with a possible D match to TRBD1 (6 bases). The CDR3 consists of 13 residues. The V end lost 5 bases, the J end lost 7 bases, and 11 bases lay between the germline ends. Germline CDR1 reads SGHAT; CDR2 reads FQNNGV. CDR3 in amino acids: CASSGQGHGELFF. The CDR3 coding sequence is TGTGCCAGCAGCGGGCAGGGGCACGGGGAGCTGTTTTTT.

This clonotype was counted many times. The CDR3 spells CASSPSTSPYNEQFF. For the CDR3, the DNA is TGTGCCAGCAGCCCTTCGACTAGTCCGTACAATGAGCAGTTCTTC. J is TRBJ2-1 and V is TRBV7-7, with TRBD2 as a possible D gene (6 bases). The germline CDR1 and CDR2 sequences are SSHAT and FNYEAQ (reference sequence). V was trimmed by 5 bases and J by 4 bases, leaving 15 bases between them. The CDR3 loop spans 15 amino acids.

The sample holds many counts of this clonotype. The V gene is TRBV14, the J gene TRBJ2-7; D may match TRBD1 or TRBD2 (5 bases each). The V end was cut by 3 bases, the J end by 6 bases, with 12 bases between. The CDR3 sequence is 13 residues long. The germline V gene has CDR1 SGHDN and CDR2 FVKESK. Here the CDR3 reads CASSQGRVGEQYF. The CDR3, as DNA: TGTGCCAGCAGCCAGGGACGAGTCGGCGAGCAGTACTTC.

This clonotype was counted at least ten times. The chain carries TRBV29-1 and TRBJ2-1; 7 bases are shared with TRBD2. This CDR3 region has 14 residues. Germline CDR1 reads SQVTM; CDR2 reads ANQGSEA. Trimming removed 4 bases from V and 6 bases from J; junction bases left unmatched: 9. Here the CDR3 reads CSVGRGGFGNEQFF. Written as DNA, the CDR3 is TGCAGCGTTGGAAGGGGAGGGTTCGGCAATGAGCAGTTCTTC.

This clonotype was seen only a few times. This chain links TRBV12-3 or TRBV12-4 with TRBJ2-2; tentative D call: TRBD1 (5 bases). This CDR3 has 16 residues. Trimming removed 0 bases at V and 3 bases at J, with 11 bases between. The CDR3 DNA is TGTGCCAGCAGTTTAGCTGACAGAGTGGACACCGGGGAGCTGTTTTTT. This sequence encodes CASSLADRVDTGELFF.